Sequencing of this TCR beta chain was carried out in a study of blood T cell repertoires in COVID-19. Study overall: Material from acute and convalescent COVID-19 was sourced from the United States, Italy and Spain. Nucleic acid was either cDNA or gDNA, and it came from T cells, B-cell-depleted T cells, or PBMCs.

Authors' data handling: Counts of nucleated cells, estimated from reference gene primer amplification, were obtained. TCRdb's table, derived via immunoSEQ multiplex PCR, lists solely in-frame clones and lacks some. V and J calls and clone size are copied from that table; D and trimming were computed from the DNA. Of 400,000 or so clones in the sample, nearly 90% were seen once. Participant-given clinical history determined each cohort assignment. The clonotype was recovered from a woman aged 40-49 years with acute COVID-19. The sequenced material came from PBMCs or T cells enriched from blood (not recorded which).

CDR3 nucleotides: TGTGCCAGCAGCTTTTTCAGGGTAGGGAACACTGAAGCTTTCTTT. Protein sequence: CASSFFRVGNTEAFF. This chain links TRBV11-2 with TRBJ1-1, with D maybe TRBD1 (5 bases). CDR1 and CDR2 (germline): SGHAT, FQNNGV. The CDR3 covers 15 residues. V was pared by 3 bases and J by 1 base, with 12 bases between.